Shown below are 22 T cell receptor beta chains from a single sample sequenced in a study of technical replicates of blood from several donors. Assay: immunoSEQ multiplex PCR; the TCRdb copy retains only in-frame clones and omits some. The table shows about 81,000 clones, with approximately 96% occurring only once. The sequencing sample was made of T cells isolated from PBMCs. The receptors were gathered from a human donor in good health.

V is TRBV5-6 and J is TRBJ1-5; D ambiguous. The CDR3 has 15 residues. The V and J ends lost 0 bases and 0 bases respectively, with 7 bases between them. Germline V CDR1 and CDR2: SGHDT, YYEEEE. The CDR3 coding sequence is TGTGCCAGCAGCTTGGCTAAACTTAGCAATCAGCCCCAGCATTTT. Translated: CASSLAKLSNQPQHF.

This chain links TRBV7-3 with TRBJ2-1, with 7 bases that match TRBD2. The CDR3 contains 16 residues. The junction had 7 bases not matched to a gene; V was cut back by 5 bases and J by 0 bases. From germline, CDR1 is SGHTA and CDR2 FQGTGA. This CDR3 is CASSAQLAFSYNEQFF. Here the CDR3 DNA reads TGTGCCAGCAGCGCGCAACTAGCGTTCTCCTACAATGAGCAGTTCTTC.

The rearrangement uses TRBV5-6 and TRBJ2-5; D ambiguous. CDR1 and CDR2 from the germline V gene are SGHDT and YYEEEE. This CDR3 comprises 15 residues. Trimming cost V 4 bases and J 4 bases, with 17 bases left between them. The CDR3 is CASSPSRLRGETQYF. The CDR3, as DNA: TGTGCCAGCAGCCCCTCCCGGTTGAGAGGAGAGACCCAGTACTTC.

The chain carries TRBV6-1 and TRBJ1-5, with D tentatively TRBD1 (6 bases). V was trimmed by 2 bases and J by 7 bases, leaving 12 bases between them. Per germline, CDR1 MNHNS and CDR2 SASEGT. This CDR3 spans 14 amino acids. The CDR3 DNA is TGTGCCAGCAGTGAATCGGGGCAGGGGCAGCCCCAGCATTTT. Translating gives CASSESGQGQPQHF.

This clone appeared a few times. This sequence joins TRBV29-1 and TRBJ2-7, with TRBD2 matching over 10 bases. This CDR3 region has 15 residues. CDR1 is SQVTM, CDR2 ANQGSEA, per germline. Trimming removed 3 bases from V and 3 bases from J; junction bases left unmatched: 8. The CDR3, as DNA: TGCAGCGTTGAGGCACTAGCGGGGAGGGGCTACGAGCAGTACTTC. This codes for CSVEALAGRGYEQYF.

This sequence joins TRBV11-3 and TRBJ2-7; 8 nucleotides line up with TRBD2. V trimming: 1 base; J trimming: 2 bases; junction bases outside the gene matches: 10. CDR1 and CDR2 from the germline V gene are SGHNT and YENEEA. The CDR3 totals 17 residues. CDR3 amino acids: CASSLGPLAVFTYEQYF. The CDR3 nucleotides are TGTGCCAGCAGCTTAGGCCCACTAGCGGTATTCACCTACGAGCAGTACTTC. The complete variable domain, with remaining parts taken from reference TRBV11-3 and TRBJ2-7, reads EAGVVQSPRYKIIEKKQPVAFWCNPISGHNTLYWYLQNLGQGPELLIRYENEEAVDDSQLPKDRFSAERLKGVDSTLKIQPAELGDSAVYLCASSLGPLAVFTYEQYFGPGTRLTVT.

This clone was counted once. The J gene is TRBJ2-7, the V gene TRBV9; 7 nucleotides line up with TRBD2. The CDR3 sequence is 15 residues long. The J segment lost 2 bases and the V segment lost 3 bases, leaving 8 bases of the junction unmatched. Germline-derived CDR1 and CDR2 are SGDLS and YYNGEE. The CDR3 region is CASSATPSGTYEQYF. The CDR3 region has the DNA TGTGCCAGCAGCGCGACACCGAGCGGGACCTACGAGCAGTACTTC. Combining the CDR3 with reference TRBV9 and TRBJ2-7 gives the whole variable domain DSGVTQTPKHLITATGQRVTLRCSPRSGDLSVYWYQQSLDQGLQFLIQYYNGEERAKGNILERFSAQQFPDLHSELNLSSLELGDSALYFCASSATPSGTYEQYFGPGTRLTVT.

This clone appeared a single time. The chain links TRBV6-5 to TRBJ1-5; weak D call: TRBD1 (5 bases). Between the trimmed V and J ends, which lost 5 bases and 5 bases, there was a span of 16 bases. Germline V gene sequence: CDR1 MNHEY, CDR2 SVGAGI. CDR3 length: 15 amino acids. DNA for the CDR3: TGTGCCAGCAGTAACCGGGGGAGAACGGATCAGCCCCAGCATTTT. As protein: CASSNRGRTDQPQHF.

The rearrangement joins TRBV4-3 to TRBJ1-2; a weak D match, TRBD1 (5 bases). Trimming removed 5 bases at V and 2 bases at J, with 9 bases between. The CDR3 spans 13 residues. Germline loops: CDR1 LGHNA, CDR2 YSLEER. The CDR3 bases are TGCGCCAGCAGCTTGGGGCCCAACTATGGCTACACCTTC. Translation: CASSLGPNYGYTF.

The chain carries TRBV10-3 and TRBJ2-7; TRBD1 matches at 10 bases. CDR3 length: 14 amino acids. The V and J ends lost 6 bases and 5 bases, in that order; junction bases with no gene match: 7. Germline V gives CDR1 ENHRY, CDR2 SYGVKD. CDR3 loop: CAIRKGQGGDEQYF. The CDR3 nucleotides read TGTGCCATCAGAAAAGGACAGGGGGGAGACGAGCAGTACTTC.

This CDR3 is CASSVDPSGSSYEQYF. For the CDR3, the DNA is TGTGCCAGCAGCGTAGATCCAAGCGGGAGCTCCTACGAGCAGTACTTC. This sequence joins TRBV9 and TRBJ2-7, with 8 bases lining up with TRBD2. This CDR3 has 16 residues. J lost 0 bases, V lost 0 bases, and 5 bases had no gene match. CDR1 is SGDLS, CDR2 YYNGEE, per germline.

The rearrangement uses TRBV25-1 and TRBJ1-1; D possibly corresponds to TRBD1 (6 bases). Trimming stripped 4 bases from V and 1 base from J, with 16 bases between. CDR1 and CDR2 from the germline V gene are MGHDK and SYGVNS. CDR3 length equals 16 residues. CDR3 nucleotide sequence: TGTGCCAGCAGTGGCCGAGGGGGGGGGACGAACACTGAAGCTTTCTTT. As protein: CASSGRGGGTNTEAFF.

This chain links TRBV4-2 with TRBJ1-1; 7 bases align to TRBD1. From germline, CDR1 is LGHNA and CDR2 YNFKEQ. V lost 1 base, J lost 6 bases, and 11 bases stayed unmatched. This CDR3 is 16 amino acids long. Written as DNA, the CDR3 is TGTGCCAGCAGCCAAGTGTCGCAGGGGGGTAAGGCTGAAGCTTTCTTT. Its translation is CASSQVSQGGKAEAFF.

The chain uses TRBV19 and TRBJ1-5, with D perhaps TRBD1 (6 bases). There are 14 residues in the CDR3. V dropped 5 bases and J dropped 3 bases, with 11 bases sitting between them. Germline values: CDR1 LNHDA, CDR2 SQIVND (reference sequence). The CDR3 here is CASSGHRDNQPQHF. The DNA for the CDR3 is TGTGCCAGTAGTGGTCACAGGGACAATCAGCCCCAGCATTTT. The full variable domain, in which reference TRBV19 and TRBJ1-5 provide the parts outside the CDR3, is DGGITQSPKYLFRKEGQNVTLSCEQNLNHDAMYWYRQDPGQGLRLIYYSQIVNDFQKGDIAEGYSVSREKKESFPLTVTSAQKNPTAFYLCASSGHRDNQPQHFGDGTRLSIL.

V and J are TRBV7-3 and TRBJ2-3; 7 positions match TRBD2. Per germline, CDR1 SGHTA and CDR2 FQGTGA. Germline trimming cut 3 bases from V and 3 bases from J; bases unmatched to any gene: 3. The CDR3 has 14 amino acids. CDR3 amino acids: CASSFASGTDTQYF. In DNA, the CDR3 is TGTGCCAGCAGCTTTGCTAGCGGTACAGATACGCAGTATTTT. Filled out from reference TRBV7-3 and TRBJ2-3, the complete variable domain reads GAGVSQTPSNKVTEKGKYVELRCDPISGHTALYWYRQSLGQGPEFLIYFQGTGAADDSGLPNDRFFAVRPEGSVSTLKIQRTERGDSAVYLCASSFASGTDTQYFGPGTRLTVL.

CDR3 bases: TGCAGCGTTGAGGGGCGCAGGGGGATCGGTGGCTACACCTTC. It translates to CSVEGRRGIGGYTF. The rearrangement joins TRBV29-1 to TRBJ1-2; 7 bases agree with TRBD1. Germline lookup yields CDR1 SQVTM and CDR2 ANQGSEA. The CDR3 totals 14 residues. V shed 3 bases and J 7 bases; nucleotides not matched to a gene: 11.

This chain connects TRBV6-1 to TRBJ1-2; tentatively, D is TRBD1 (6 bases). Between the trimmed V and J ends, which lost 0 bases and 5 bases, there was a span of 22 bases. The CDR3 consists of 18 residues. In germline, CDR1 is MNHNS, CDR2 SASEGT. This CDR3 is CASSEASGQGTPWYGYTF. The CDR3 bases are TGTGCCAGCAGTGAAGCGTCAGGGCAGGGGACCCCGTGGTATGGCTACACCTTC.

The rearrangement uses TRBV11-3 and TRBJ2-1; TRBD2 agrees at 7 bases. The trim removed 8 bases at V and 10 bases at J, leaving 11 bases unmatched. Germline V gene lookup returns CDR1 SGHNT and CDR2 YENEEA. The CDR3 totals 13 residues. The CDR3 coding sequence is TGTGCCAGCGCCGCCAAAAGCGGGGCCGAGCAGTTCTTC. Encoded protein: CASAAKSGAEQFF. Looking up the rest from reference TRBV11-3 and TRBJ2-1 gives the full variable domain: EAGVVQSPRYKIIEKKQPVAFWCNPISGHNTLYWYLQNLGQGPELLIRYENEEAVDDSQLPKDRFSAERLKGVDSTLKIQPAELGDSAVYLCASAAKSGAEQFFGPGTRLTVL.

This chain connects TRBV28 to TRBJ1-5; D remains ambiguous. The V gene lost 5 bases and the J gene lost 0 bases, with 11 bases spanning the gap. Looked up from germline, CDR1 is MDHEN and CDR2 is SYDVKM. The CDR3 covers 15 residues. CDR3 in amino acids: CASSTGEYSNQPQHF. The CDR3 region has the DNA TGTGCCAGCAGTACGGGAGAATATAGCAATCAGCCCCAGCATTTT.

The rearrangement links TRBV27 to TRBJ2-7, with 8 bases that match TRBD1. V lost 8 bases and J lost 4; bases outside the gene matches: 7. The CDR3 consists of 13 residues. In germline, CDR1 is MNHEY, CDR2 SMNVEV (reference sequence). CDR3 loop: CASWRQGRYEQYF. The CDR3 bases are TGTGCCAGCTGGAGACAGGGGAGGTACGAGCAGTACTTC.

The chain joins TRBV4-1 to TRBJ2-5; tentatively, D is TRBD1 (6 bases). CDR1 is MGHRA and CDR2 is YSYEKL in the germline V gene. The CDR3 is 14 amino acids. The germline V and J ends were trimmed by 0 bases and 4 bases, with 9 bases remaining between them. The CDR3 coding sequence is TGCGCCAGCAGCCAAGACACAGGGAGAGAGACCCAGTACTTC. This sequence encodes CASSQDTGRETQYF.

The chain links TRBV19 to TRBJ2-2; weak D call: TRBD2 (7 bases). The CDR3 spans 15 residues. Germline lookup yields CDR1 LNHDA and CDR2 SQIVND (reference sequence). Trimming took off 8 bases at V and 0 bases at J, with 13 bases between the two ends. The CDR3 bases are TGTGCCAGTCGACGGGGGGCCGCGAACACCGGGGAGCTGTTTTTT. Translating gives CASRRGAANTGELFF.